A single sample is the source of the 9 T cell receptor beta chains below, sequenced in a study of blood T cell repertoires in COVID-19. Profiled with immunoSEQ multiplex PCR; TCRdb holds only in-frame clones, not every one. The table lists some 42,000 clones, 85% of them singletons. Sequencing used peripheral blood. The receptors here all came from a man between 45 and 60 years old with active COVID-19.

V is TRBV6-5 and J is TRBJ1-1; TRBD1 aligns across 9 bases. The CDR3 has 15 amino acids. CDR1 is MNHEY, CDR2 SVGAGI, per germline. Trimming at V came to 6 bases and at J to 1 base, leaving 6 bases not matched to a gene. CDR3 sequence: CASRIKTGGNTEAFF. In DNA form, the CDR3 reads TGTGCCAGCAGAATTAAGACAGGGGGGAACACTGAAGCTTTCTTT.

Points on this clone: The germline gene is not matched at one end of the junction; a read error may be the cause. The chain employs TRBV4-3 and TRBJ1-1; tentative D call: TRBD1 (5 bases). Germline lookup yields CDR1 LGHNA and CDR2 YSLEER. The CDR3 spans 15 residues. CDR3 sequence (DNA): TGCGCCAGCAGCCAAGATCTCGGGGGGAACTCTGAAGCTTTCTTT. This translates into CASSQDLGGNSEAFF.

This chain connects TRBV4-2 to TRBJ1-5, with TRBD1 identical over 10 bases. V dropped 2 bases and J dropped 4; count of bases not matched to a gene: 8. Germline loops: CDR1 LGHNA, CDR2 YNFKEQ. The CDR3 length is 17 residues. The CDR3 DNA follows: TGTGCCAGCAGCCAAACCGGGACAGGGGAAAGGAATCAGCCCCAGCATTTT. Translated: CASSQTGTGERNQPQHF.

Written as DNA, the CDR3 is TGTGCCAGCACCCTCGAGGGGGGACTAGCAGGTGAGCAGTTCTTC. Its protein is CASTLEGGLAGEQFF. V and J are TRBV7-6 and TRBJ2-1; 9 positions match TRBD2. Germline CDR1 is SGHVS and CDR2 is FNYEAQ. Germline trimming cut 7 bases from V and 9 bases from J; bases unmatched to any gene: 13. The CDR3 extends over 15 amino acids.

The rearrangement links TRBV5-8 to TRBJ2-3; 9 bases match TRBD1. This CDR3 comprises 16 residues. The germline V gene encodes CDR1 SGHTS and CDR2 YDEGEE. Trimming removed 5 bases from V and 3 bases from J; junction bases left unmatched: 10. The CDR3: CASSRRGTGSTDTQYF. The CDR3 DNA reads TGTGCCAGCAGTAGGCGAGGGACAGGGAGTACAGATACGCAGTATTTT.

The chain recombines TRBV27 with TRBJ1-5, with D possibly being TRBD1 (5 bases). V gave up 1 base and J gave up 1 base, with 8 bases separating them. The CDR3 length is 15 residues. Germline lookup yields CDR1 MNHEY and CDR2 SMNVEV (reference sequence). The chain's CDR3 is CASSLFAGSNQPQHF. The CDR3 nucleotides are TGTGCCAGCAGTTTATTTGCAGGGAGCAATCAGCCCCAGCATTTT.

This clone was recorded once. The chain recombines TRBV2 with TRBJ1-4; TRBD1 is a possible D gene (5 bases). The germline V gene encodes CDR1 SNHLY and CDR2 FYNNEI. The CDR3 consists of 15 residues. V lost 4 bases and J 6 bases, leaving 15 bases between the germline ends. The chain's CDR3 is CASSGFQGAYEKLFF. Written as DNA, the CDR3 is TGTGCCAGCAGTGGGTTTCAGGGTGCTTATGAAAAACTGTTTTTT.

This clone was seen just once. Its ends do not fully match the called genes, so a read error is possible. The chain joins TRBV6-5 to TRBJ1-4, with D perhaps matching TRBD1 (6 bases). This CDR3 has 15 amino acids. From germline, CDR1 is MNHEY and CDR2 SVGAGI. CDR3 coding DNA: TGTGCCAGCGGTTACCAGGGGACAACTAATGAAAAACTGTTTTTT. It is translated as CASGYQGTTNEKLFF.

The V call is TRBV7-2, the J call TRBJ1-1, with D possibly being TRBD1 (6 bases). The CDR3 spans 13 residues. V was clipped by 4 bases and J by 9 bases, with 15 bases between them. CDR1 and CDR2 from the germline V gene are SGHTA and FQGNSA. The CDR3 region is CASSSPPQGKAFF. As DNA, the CDR3 is TGTGCCAGCAGCTCACCTCCCCAGGGGAAAGCTTTCTTT.